A single sample is the source of the 20 T cell receptor beta chains below, sequenced in a study of cytomegalovirus exposure and HLA in healthy donors. Vbeta (60) and Jbeta (13) primers were used in the PCR. The repertoire was sequenced with immunoSEQ multiplex PCR; TCRdb's copy has only in-frame clones and lacks some. The sample lists tens of thousands of clones; roughly 80% were seen once. Sequenced input: PBMCs. These TCRs come from a woman in her fifties or sixties in good health and CMV-seronegative.

The gene calls are TRBV29-1 and TRBJ2-1; weak D call: TRBD2 (5 bases). Trimming took off 5 bases at V and 9 bases at J, with 8 bases between the two ends. This CDR3 has 10 residues. CDR1 is SQVTM and CDR2 is ANQGSEA in the germline V gene. The chain's CDR3 is CSVLEGEQFF. The CDR3 DNA sequence: TGCAGCGTTTTAGAGGGTGAGCAGTTCTTC.

This clone was counted a few times. The J gene is TRBJ2-2, the V gene TRBV29-1; D perhaps matches TRBD1 (5 bases). Germline V CDR1 and CDR2: SQVTM, ANQGSEA. The CDR3 extends over 12 amino acids. V was shortened by 5 bases and J by 4 bases, with 8 bases between the two germline ends. The DNA for the CDR3 is TGCAGCGTTAGCAGGGTCACCGGGGAGCTGTTTTTT. This encodes CSVSRVTGELFF.

The chain couples TRBV14 to TRBJ1-1; D gene uncertain. The V end was cut by 2 bases, the J end by 6 bases, with 16 bases between. The CDR3 runs 15 residues. Germline lookup yields CDR1 SGHDN and CDR2 FVKESK. The CDR3 region is CASSQLPRGGSEAFF. The CDR3 DNA is TGTGCCAGCAGCCAACTACCTAGAGGAGGCTCTGAAGCTTTCTTT. Full variable domain (missing parts from reference TRBV14 and TRBJ1-1): EAGVTQFPSHSVIEKGQTVTLRCDPISGHDNLYWYRRVMGKEIKFLLHFVKESKQDESGMPNNRFLAERTGGTYSTLKVQPAELEDSGVYFCASSQLPRGGSEAFFGQGTRLTVV.

As DNA, the CDR3 is TGTGCCTGGAGTACCTCGACAGGTCGGCTATATTTT. It yields the protein CAWSTSTGRLYF. The chain carries TRBV30 and TRBJ1-3, with a weak D call TRBD1 (6 bases). This CDR3 contains 12 residues. Per the germline V gene, CDR1 is GTSNPN and CDR2 is SVGIG (reference sequence). V was shortened by 2 bases and J by 14 bases, with 16 bases between the two germline ends.

The genes are TRBV11-2 and TRBJ2-3, with TRBD2 identical over 10 bases. After removal of 4 bases from V and 4 bases from J, the junction contained 11 bases not matched to a gene. Germline V CDR1 and CDR2: SGHAT, FQNNGV. The CDR3 extends over 17 amino acids. The CDR3 spells CASSSTYLLAGADTQYF. CDR3 DNA: TGTGCCAGCAGCTCAACCTACCTTCTAGCGGGGGCAGATACGCAGTATTTT.

The rearrangement uses TRBV5-4 and TRBJ2-5; 13 nucleotides line up with TRBD2. The CDR3 is made up of 16 amino acids. The junction had 7 bases not matched to a gene; V was cut back by 3 bases and J by 5 bases. Looked up from germline, CDR1 is SGHNT and CDR2 is YYREEE (reference sequence). CDR3 sequence: CASSSTSGRNGETQYF. The CDR3 coding sequence is TGTGCCAGCAGCTCGACTAGCGGGAGGAACGGGGAGACCCAGTACTTC.

The genes are TRBV19 and TRBJ2-1, with 9 bases matching TRBD2. V lost 5 bases and J lost 2; bases outside the gene matches: 4. The CDR3 has 15 amino acids. CDR1 and CDR2 (germline): LNHDA, SQIVND (reference sequence). Here the CDR3 DNA reads TGTGCCAGTAGTGTGACTAGCGGCGCCTACAATGAGCAGTTCTTC. Amino acids: CASSVTSGAYNEQFF.

V usage is TRBV5-1 and J usage is TRBJ2-3, with 13 positions matching TRBD2. Looked up from germline, CDR1 is SGHRS and CDR2 is YFSETQ. The ends lost 0 bases at V and 3 bases at J; junction bases unmatched: 4. This CDR3 is 17 amino acids long. In DNA, the CDR3 is TGCGCCAGCAGCTTGGGGACTAGCGGGAGTAGAACAGATACGCAGTATTTT. It is translated as CASSLGTSGSRTDTQYF.

This clone appeared a single time. The gene calls are TRBV10-3 and TRBJ2-1, with TRBD2 identical over 7 bases. The CDR3 has 16 amino acids. The junction had 8 bases not matched to a gene; V was cut back by 0 bases and J by 6 bases. Germline V lookup: CDR1 ENHRY, CDR2 SYGVKD. The CDR3 DNA reads TGTGCCATCAGTGAGTCTGAGAGCGGGGACCCCAATGAGCAGTTCTTC. Amino acid sequence: CAISESESGDPNEQFF.

CDR3 in amino acids: CASSLVLVGRHGELFF. The CDR3 coding sequence is TGTGCCAGCAGCTTAGTCCTGGTAGGGAGGCACGGGGAGCTGTTTTTT. The chain joins TRBV7-6 to TRBJ2-2; a possible D gene is TRBD2 (6 bases). Germline V gene data show CDR1 as SGHVS and CDR2 as FNYEAQ. The CDR3 is 16 amino acids. V was shortened by 1 base and J by 7 bases, with 16 bases between the two germline ends.

This chain joins TRBV5-6 and TRBJ1-1; D perhaps matches TRBD1 (5 bases). The V end lost 3 bases, the J end lost 9 bases, and 12 bases lay between the germline ends. Germline-derived CDR1 and CDR2 are SGHDT and YYEEEE. This CDR3 has 12 amino acids. CDR3 DNA: TGTGCCAGCAGCTCGGGGGGAGGACAAGCTTTCTTT. Its protein is CASSSGGGQAFF. Supplemented by reference TRBV5-6 and TRBJ1-1, the full variable domain reads DAGVTQSPTHLIKTRGQQVTLRCSPKSGHDTVSWYQQALGQGPQFIFQYYEEEERQRGNFPDRFSGHQFPNYSSELNVNALLLGDSALYLCASSSGGGQAFFGQGTRLTVV.

V usage is TRBV10-2 and J usage is TRBJ1-1; the match to TRBD1 covers 11 bases. The V and J ends lost 4 bases and 5 bases, in that order; junction bases with no gene match: 3. Germline V lookup: CDR1 WSHSY, CDR2 SAAADI. The CDR3 totals 14 residues. In nucleotides, the CDR3 is TGCGCCAGCAGTGGGGGACAGGGGGGAACTGAAGCTTTCTTT. Its translation is CASSGGQGGTEAFF.

This chain connects TRBV29-1 to TRBJ2-1, with 9 bases lining up with TRBD1. CDR1 SQVTM and CDR2 ANQGSEA come from the germline V gene. The V segment lost 4 bases and the J segment 5 bases; nucleotides outside the gene matches: 12. The CDR3 runs to 16 residues. The DNA of the CDR3 is TGCAGCGTTGTTAAAACTTTCCGGGACAGGGACAATGAGCAGTTCTTC. Protein: CSVVKTFRDRDNEQFF.

The chain is built from TRBV7-9 and TRBJ1-2, with D possibly being TRBD1 (6 bases). Trimming shortened V by 0 bases and J by 8 bases, and 16 bases separated the two germline ends. Germline values: CDR1 SEHNR, CDR2 FQNEAQ (reference sequence). This CDR3 is 15 amino acids long. CDR3 sequence (DNA): TGTGCCAGCAGCTTAGCCCTCATGGACAGTCCCGGCTACACCTTC. Translated: CASSLALMDSPGYTF.

This clone came up a few times. The gene calls are TRBV15 and TRBJ2-7; D possibly corresponds to TRBD2 (5 bases). V dropped 0 bases and J dropped 4 bases, with 16 bases sitting between them. In germline, CDR1 is LNHNV, CDR2 YYDKDF (reference sequence). CDR3 size: 16 residues. CDR3 DNA: TGTGCCACCAGCAGAGACCTGGGCAACCCGGGATACGAGCAGTACTTC. Translation gives CATSRDLGNPGYEQYF.

The chain uses TRBV28 and TRBJ2-7; 10 bases line up with TRBD2. Germline V lookup: CDR1 MDHEN, CDR2 SYDVKM. The length of the CDR3 is 13 residues. Trimming at V came to 8 bases and at J to 4 bases, leaving 5 bases not matched to a gene. The CDR3 loop is CASHLAGGYEQYF. CDR3 DNA sequence: TGTGCCAGCCATTTAGCGGGGGGATACGAGCAGTACTTC.

The genes are TRBV15 and TRBJ2-3, with a tentative D call TRBD2 (6 bases). This CDR3 spans 14 amino acids. The germline CDR1 and CDR2 sequences are LNHNV and YYDKDF (reference sequence). Trimming removed 0 bases from V and 4 bases from J, with 8 bases in between. CDR3 nucleotide sequence: TGTGCCACCAGCAGAGATACGGGAGCAGATACGCAGTATTTT. This sequence encodes CATSRDTGADTQYF.

The V and J genes are TRBV5-6 and TRBJ1-1, with D hard to call. Germline V gives CDR1 SGHDT, CDR2 YYEEEE. The V gene lost 4 bases and the J gene lost 3 bases, with 10 bases spanning the gap. The CDR3 covers 13 residues. The CDR3 loop is CASSLLPDTEAFF. The CDR3 bases are TGTGCCAGCAGCCTCCTACCTGACACTGAAGCTTTCTTT.

The chain joins TRBV27 to TRBJ2-5; 7 nucleotides align to TRBD2. The CDR3 is 15 amino acids. The J segment lost 5 bases and the V segment lost 0 bases, leaving 6 bases of the junction unmatched. Germline V gene lookup returns CDR1 MNHEY and CDR2 SMNVEV (reference sequence). The CDR3: CASSLSGGLGETQYF. In DNA, the CDR3 is TGTGCCAGCAGTTTATCGGGAGGGTTAGGGGAGACCCAGTACTTC.

The chain uses TRBV10-3 and TRBJ2-5; 9 bases agree with TRBD1. V was pared by 5 bases and J by 5 bases, with 6 bases of the junction left unmatched. The CDR3 spans 14 residues. Germline V gene lookup returns CDR1 ENHRY and CDR2 SYGVKD. The CDR3 DNA is TGTGCCATCAGTACAGGGGGCAGGGAGGAGACCCAGTACTTC. Translated, it gives CAISTGGREETQYF.